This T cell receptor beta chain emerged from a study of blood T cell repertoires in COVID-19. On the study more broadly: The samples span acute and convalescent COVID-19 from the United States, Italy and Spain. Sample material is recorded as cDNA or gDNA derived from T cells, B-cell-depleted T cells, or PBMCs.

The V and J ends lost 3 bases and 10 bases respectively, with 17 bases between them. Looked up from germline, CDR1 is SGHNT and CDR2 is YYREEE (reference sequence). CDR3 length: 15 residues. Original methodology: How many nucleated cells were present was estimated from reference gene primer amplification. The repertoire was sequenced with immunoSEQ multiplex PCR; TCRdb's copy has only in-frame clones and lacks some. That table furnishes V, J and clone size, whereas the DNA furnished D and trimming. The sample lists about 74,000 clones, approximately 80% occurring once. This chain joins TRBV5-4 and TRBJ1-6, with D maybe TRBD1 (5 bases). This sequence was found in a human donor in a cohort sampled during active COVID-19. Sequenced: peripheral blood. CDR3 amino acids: CASSSTLGGSSPLHF. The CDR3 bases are TGTGCCAGCAGCTCGACCCTCGGGGGAAGCTCACCCCTCCACTTT.